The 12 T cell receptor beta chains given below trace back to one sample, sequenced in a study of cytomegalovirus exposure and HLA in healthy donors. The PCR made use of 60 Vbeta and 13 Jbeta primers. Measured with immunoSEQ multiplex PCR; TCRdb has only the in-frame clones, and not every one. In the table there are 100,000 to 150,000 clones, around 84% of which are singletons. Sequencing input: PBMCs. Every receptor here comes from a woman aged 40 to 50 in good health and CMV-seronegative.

The CDR3: CAIRNGVGHTEAFF. Written as DNA, the CDR3 is TGTGCCATCAGAAACGGGGTAGGCCACACTGAAGCTTTCTTT. This sequence joins TRBV10-3 and TRBJ1-1, with unresolved D. The germline V and J ends were trimmed by 6 bases and 3 bases, with 14 bases remaining between them. The CDR3 runs 14 residues. Germline-derived CDR1 and CDR2 are ENHRY and SYGVKD.

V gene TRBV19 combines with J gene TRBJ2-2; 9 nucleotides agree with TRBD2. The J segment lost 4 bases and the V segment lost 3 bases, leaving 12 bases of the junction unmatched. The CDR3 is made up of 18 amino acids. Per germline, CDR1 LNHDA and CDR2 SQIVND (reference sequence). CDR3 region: CASSIRLAGLTSTGELFF. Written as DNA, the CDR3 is TGTGCCAGTAGTATTCGGCTAGCGGGACTCACGAGCACCGGGGAGCTGTTTTTT.

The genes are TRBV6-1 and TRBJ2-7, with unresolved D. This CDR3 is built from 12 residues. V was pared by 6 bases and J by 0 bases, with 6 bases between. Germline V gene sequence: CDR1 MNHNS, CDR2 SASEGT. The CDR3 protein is CASRLSSYEQYF. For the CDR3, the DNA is TGTGCCAGCAGACTTAGCTCCTACGAGCAGTACTTC.

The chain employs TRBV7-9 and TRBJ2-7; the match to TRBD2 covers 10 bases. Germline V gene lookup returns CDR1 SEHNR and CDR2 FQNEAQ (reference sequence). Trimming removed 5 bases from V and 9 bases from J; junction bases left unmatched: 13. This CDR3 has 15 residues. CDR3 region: CASSPIAGGTRRQYF. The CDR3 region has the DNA TGTGCCAGCAGCCCCATAGCGGGAGGTACTAGGAGGCAGTACTTC.

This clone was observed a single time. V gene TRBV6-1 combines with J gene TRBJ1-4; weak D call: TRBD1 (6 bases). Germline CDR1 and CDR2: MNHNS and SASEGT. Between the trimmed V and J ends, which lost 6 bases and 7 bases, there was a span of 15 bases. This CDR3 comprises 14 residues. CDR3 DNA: TGTGCCAGCAGCGGAACAGGGAGAGGTGAAAAACTGTTTTTT. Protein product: CASSGTGRGEKLFF.

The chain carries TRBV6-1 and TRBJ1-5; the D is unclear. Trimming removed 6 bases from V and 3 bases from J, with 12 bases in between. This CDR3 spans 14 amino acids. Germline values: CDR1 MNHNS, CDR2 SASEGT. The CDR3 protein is CASRQTIPNQPQHF. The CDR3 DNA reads TGTGCCAGCAGACAAACTATACCCAATCAGCCCCAGCATTTT.

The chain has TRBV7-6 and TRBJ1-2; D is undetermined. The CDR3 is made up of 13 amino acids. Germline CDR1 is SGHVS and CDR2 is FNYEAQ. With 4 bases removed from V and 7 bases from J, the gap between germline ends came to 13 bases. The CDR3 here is CASSSVQASGYTF. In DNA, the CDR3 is TGTGCCAGCAGCTCTGTTCAGGCAAGTGGCTACACCTTC.

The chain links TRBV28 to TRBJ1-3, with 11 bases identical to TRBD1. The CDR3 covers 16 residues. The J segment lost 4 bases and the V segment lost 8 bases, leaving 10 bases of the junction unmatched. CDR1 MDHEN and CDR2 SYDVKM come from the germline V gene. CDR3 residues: CASGSPGTGGGNTIYF. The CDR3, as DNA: TGTGCCAGCGGCTCACCGGGGACAGGGGGAGGAAACACCATATATTTT.

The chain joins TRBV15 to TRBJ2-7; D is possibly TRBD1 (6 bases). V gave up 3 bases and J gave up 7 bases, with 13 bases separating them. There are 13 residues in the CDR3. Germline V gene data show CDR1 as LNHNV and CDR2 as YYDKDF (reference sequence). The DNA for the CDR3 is TGTGCCACCAGCAGCCGAACGACAGGTGAGCAGTACTTC. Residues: CATSSRTTGEQYF.

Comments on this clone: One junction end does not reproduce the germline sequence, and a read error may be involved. CDR3: CATSPPGGPETQYF. CDR3 nucleotides: TGTGCCACCAGCCCCCCGGGAGGGCCCGAGACCCAGTACTTC. V and J are TRBV7-9 and TRBJ2-5; TRBD2 aligns across 8 bases. This CDR3 is built from 14 residues. The germline gives CDR1 SEHNR, CDR2 FQNEAQ (reference sequence).

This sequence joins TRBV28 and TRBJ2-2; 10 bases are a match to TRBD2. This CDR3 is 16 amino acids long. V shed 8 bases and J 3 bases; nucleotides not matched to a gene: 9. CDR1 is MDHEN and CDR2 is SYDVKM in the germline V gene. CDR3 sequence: CASRKREGLDTGELFF. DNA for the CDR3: TGTGCCAGCCGAAAGCGGGAGGGCCTGGACACCGGGGAGCTGTTTTTT.

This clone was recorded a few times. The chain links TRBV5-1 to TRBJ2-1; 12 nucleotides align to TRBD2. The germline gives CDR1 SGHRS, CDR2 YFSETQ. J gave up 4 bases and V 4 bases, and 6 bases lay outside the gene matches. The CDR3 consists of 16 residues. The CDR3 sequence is CASSDLTSGSYNEQFF. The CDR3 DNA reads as TGCGCCAGCAGCGACCTGACTAGCGGGAGTTACAATGAGCAGTTCTTC.